Following are 9 T cell receptor beta chains from one sample sequenced in a study of human T cells and chemical hapten exposure. TCRdb re-called the RACE reads with MiXCR, one entry per CDR3 protein. The sample consists of over 55,000 distinct CDR3 sequences, approximately 10% of them appearing once. This sample's time point: pre-sensitization, week 0. Treatment in this sample: therapeutic diphenylcyclopropenone sensitization with weekly scalp DPC. Sequences were derived from whole blood, sampled in connection with sensitization to the hapten diphenylcyclopropenone (DPC). The receptors here all came from a man in his forties with alopecia areata. Some clones in this sample may be carry-over from other donors' samples.

In this sample, this clonotype turned up a few times. The chain is built from TRBV4-1 and TRBJ2-7; D uncertain. This CDR3 spans 16 amino acids. V gave up 2 bases and J gave up 2 bases, with 16 bases separating them. Germline-derived CDR1 and CDR2 are MGHRA and YSYEKL. This CDR3 is CASSQPGKTTPYEQYF. CDR3 DNA: TGCGCCAGCAGCCAACCAGGAAAAACAACCCCCTACGAGCAGTACTTC.

In this sample, this clonotype turned up a few times. The rearrangement uses TRBV7-2 and TRBJ2-5; TRBD2 aligns across 11 bases. Germline CDR1 and CDR2: SGHTA and FQGNSA. V lost 5 bases and J lost 1; bases outside the gene matches: 6. The CDR3 consists of 16 residues. The CDR3 spells CASSPGTSGSQETQYF. CDR3 nucleotides: TGTGCCAGCAGCCCCGGGACTAGCGGAAGCCAAGAGACCCAGTACTTC. Drawing the rest from reference TRBV7-2 and TRBJ2-5, the complete variable domain is GAGVSQSPSNKVTEKGKDVELRCDPISGHTALYWYRQSLGQGLEFLIYFQGNSAPDKSGLPSDRFSAERTGGSVSTLTIQRTQQEDSAVYLCASSPGTSGSQETQYFGPGTRLLVL.

This clonotype was counted a few times. The chain recombines TRBV20-1 with TRBJ2-3; D unresolved. Germline CDR1 reads DFQATT; CDR2 reads SNEGSKA (reference sequence). This CDR3 contains 10 residues. The germline V and J ends were trimmed by 6 bases and 8 bases, with 9 bases remaining between them. CDR3 DNA: TGCAGTGCCCTGCACGGTACGCAGTATTTT. Protein: CSALHGTQYF.

This clonotype was found a few times. This rearrangement joins TRBV6-2 or TRBV6-3 to TRBJ2-6, with no clear D. The length of the CDR3 is 14 residues. Germline lookup yields CDR1 MNHEY and CDR2 SVGEGT. The V end lost 4 bases, the J end lost 1 base, and 5 bases lay between the germline ends. The CDR3: CASSSRSGANVLTF. DNA for the CDR3: TGTGCCAGCAGTTCCAGATCTGGGGCCAACGTCCTGACTTTC.

This clonotype was picked up many times. V usage is TRBV9 and J usage is TRBJ2-7; 7 bases align to TRBD2. CDR3 length: 16 amino acids. After removal of 1 base from V and 5 bases from J, the junction contained 12 bases not matched to a gene. Germline lookup yields CDR1 SGDLS and CDR2 YYNGEE. The CDR3 nucleotides are TGTGCCAGCAGCGTACGGGGGGATATACAGGCGGACGAGCAGTACTTC. Residues: CASSVRGDIQADEQYF.

This clonotype was found many times. This rearrangement joins TRBV12-3 or TRBV12-4 to TRBJ2-1, with D tentatively TRBD2 (5 bases). This CDR3 has 14 residues. The V and J ends lost 7 bases and 5 bases respectively, with 15 bases between them. The CDR3 loop is CASKNSRGDNEQFF. The CDR3 DNA reads TGTGCCAGCAAGAACAGCCGGGGAGACAATGAGCAGTTCTTC.

This clonotype was detected ten times or more. This chain links TRBV3-1 with TRBJ1-4; D is perhaps TRBD1 (6 bases). CDR1 and CDR2 from the germline V gene are LGHDT and YNNKEL (reference sequence). The CDR3 sequence is 15 residues long. The ends were cut back, 4 bases at V and 14 bases at J, with 23 bases in the middle. CDR3 residues: CASSRLTGSHEGLFF. CDR3 coding DNA: TGTGCCAGCAGCCGTTTGACAGGATCCCATGAGGGGCTGTTTTTT.

In this sample, this clonotype turned up many times. The CDR3 bases are TGTGCCAGCAGAAACGAGGCCGGAGCGGGCACAGATACGCAGTATTTT. Translation gives CASRNEAGAGTDTQYF. J is TRBJ2-3 and V is TRBV28; D possibly corresponds to TRBD2 (5 bases). Germline-derived CDR1 and CDR2 are MDHEN and SYDVKM. Trimming cost V 6 bases and J 1 base, with 17 bases left between them. CDR3 length: 16 amino acids.

The gene calls are TRBV6-2 or TRBV6-3 and TRBJ2-2; D is ambiguous. The germline CDR1 and CDR2 sequences are MNHEY and SVGEGT. This CDR3 has 16 amino acids. With 0 bases removed from V and 6 bases from J, the gap between germline ends came to 14 bases. The CDR3 DNA follows: TGTGCCAGCAGTTACTCGAAGGCCGTGAGCCCCGGGGAGCTGTTTTTT. Translating it yields CASSYSKAVSPGELFF.